The text below deals with one TCR beta chain. Its antigen remains unidentified. The data are from a study of T cells in Graves' hyperthyroidism and ophthalmopathy. General study results and limits: Researchers found most expanded thyroid clonotypes above 0.001 in blood as well. The model's output predicted ophthalmopathy at a median of around 7 months prior to onset.

Template material for amplifying TCR beta CDR3 regions consisted of RNA transcripts. HTBI primers were used for first-round RT-PCR of the TCR CDR3. TCRdb ran MiXCR on the multiplex PCR reads and lists one entry per CDR3 protein. The sample has around 350,000 distinct CDR3 sequences, 15% to 18% seen once. The CDR3 consists of 19 residues. CDR1 is SGDLS, CDR2 YYNGEE, per germline. The trim removed 4 bases at V and 0 bases at J, leaving 19 bases unmatched. V usage is TRBV9 and J usage is TRBJ2-7, with 7 nucleotides matching TRBD2. The receptor comes from a woman aged 18-29 years with Graves' hyperthyroidism that later progressed to Graves' ophthalmopathy. The sequenced material came from blood. In nucleotides, the CDR3 is TGTGCCAGCAGCCCGGGGGGATTAACGGGTACCCTGAGCTCCTACGAGCAGTACTTC. Protein product: CASSPGGLTGTLSSYEQYF.